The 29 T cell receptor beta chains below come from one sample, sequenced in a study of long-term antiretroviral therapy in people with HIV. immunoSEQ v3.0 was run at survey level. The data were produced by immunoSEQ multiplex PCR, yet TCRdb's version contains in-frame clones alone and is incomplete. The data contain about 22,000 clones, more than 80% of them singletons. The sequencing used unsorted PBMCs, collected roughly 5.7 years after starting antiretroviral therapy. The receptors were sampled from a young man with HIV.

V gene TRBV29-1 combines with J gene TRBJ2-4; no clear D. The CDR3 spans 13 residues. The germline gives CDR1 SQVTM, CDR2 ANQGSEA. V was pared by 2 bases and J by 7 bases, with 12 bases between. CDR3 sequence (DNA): TGCAGCGTTGAATTGGTTCCCTCGAACATTCAGTACTTC. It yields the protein CSVELVPSNIQYF.

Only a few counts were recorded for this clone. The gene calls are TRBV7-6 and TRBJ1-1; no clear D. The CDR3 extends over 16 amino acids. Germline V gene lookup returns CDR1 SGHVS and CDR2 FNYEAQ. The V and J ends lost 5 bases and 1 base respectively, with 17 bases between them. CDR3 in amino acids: CASSQDAVTGNTEAFF. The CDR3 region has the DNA TGTGCCAGCAGCCAAGACGCCGTGACGGGGAACACTGAAGCTTTCTTT.

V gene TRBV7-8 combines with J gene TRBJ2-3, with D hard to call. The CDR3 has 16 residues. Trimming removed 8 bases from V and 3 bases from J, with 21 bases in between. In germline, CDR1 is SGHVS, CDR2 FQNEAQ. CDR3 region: CASRLLGPMFTDTQYF. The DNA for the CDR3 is TGTGCCAGCCGCCTTCTCGGGCCCATGTTTACAGATACGCAGTATTTT.

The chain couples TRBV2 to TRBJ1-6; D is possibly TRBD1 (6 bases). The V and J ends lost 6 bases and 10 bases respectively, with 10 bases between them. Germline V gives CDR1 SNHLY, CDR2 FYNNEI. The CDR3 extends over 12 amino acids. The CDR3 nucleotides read TGTGCCAGCAGGGCTACAGGGTCACCCCTCCACTTT. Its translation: CASRATGSPLHF.

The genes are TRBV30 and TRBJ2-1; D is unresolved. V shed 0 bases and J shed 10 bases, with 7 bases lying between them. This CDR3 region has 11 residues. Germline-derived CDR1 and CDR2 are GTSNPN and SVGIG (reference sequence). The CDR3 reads CAWSVTEEQFF. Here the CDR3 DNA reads TGTGCCTGGAGTGTAACTGAGGAGCAGTTCTTC.

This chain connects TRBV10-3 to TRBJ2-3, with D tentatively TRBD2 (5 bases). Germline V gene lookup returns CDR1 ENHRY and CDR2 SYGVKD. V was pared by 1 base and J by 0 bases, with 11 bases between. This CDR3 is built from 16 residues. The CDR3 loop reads CAISEYSGGSTDTQYF. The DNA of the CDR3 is TGTGCCATCAGTGAGTACTCCGGAGGAAGCACAGATACGCAGTATTTT.

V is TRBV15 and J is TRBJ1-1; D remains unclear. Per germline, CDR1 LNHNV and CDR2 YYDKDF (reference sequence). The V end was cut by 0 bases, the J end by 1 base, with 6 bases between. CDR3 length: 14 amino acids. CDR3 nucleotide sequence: TGTGCCACCAGCAGAGATCGTAGGAACACTGAAGCTTTCTTT. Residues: CATSRDRRNTEAFF.

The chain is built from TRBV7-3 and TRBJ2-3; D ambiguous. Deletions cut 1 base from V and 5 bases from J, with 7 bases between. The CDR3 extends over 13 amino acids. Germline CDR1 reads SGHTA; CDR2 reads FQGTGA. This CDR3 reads CASSLMYLDTQYF. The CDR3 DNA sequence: TGTGCCAGCAGCTTAATGTATTTAGATACGCAGTATTTT.

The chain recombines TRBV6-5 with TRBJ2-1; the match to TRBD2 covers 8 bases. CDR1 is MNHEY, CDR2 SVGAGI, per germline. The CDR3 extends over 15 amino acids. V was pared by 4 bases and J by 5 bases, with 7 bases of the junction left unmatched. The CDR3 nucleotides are TGTGCCAGCAGTTCCAGCGGGAGTTTCCACAATGAGCAGTTCTTC. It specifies CASSSSGSFHNEQFF.

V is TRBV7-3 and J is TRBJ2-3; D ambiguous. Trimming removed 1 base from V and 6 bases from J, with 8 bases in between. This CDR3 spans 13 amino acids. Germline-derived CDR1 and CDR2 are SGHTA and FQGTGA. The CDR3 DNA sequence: TGTGCCAGCAGCTTAAGTCGTGCCGATACGCAGTATTTT. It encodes CASSLSRADTQYF.

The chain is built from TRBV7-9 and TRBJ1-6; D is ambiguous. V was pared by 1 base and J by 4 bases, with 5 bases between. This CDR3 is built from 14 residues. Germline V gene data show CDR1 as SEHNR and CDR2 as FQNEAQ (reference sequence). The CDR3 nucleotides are TGTGCCAGCAGCTTAGAACAGTATAATTCACCCCTCCACTTT. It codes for CASSLEQYNSPLHF.

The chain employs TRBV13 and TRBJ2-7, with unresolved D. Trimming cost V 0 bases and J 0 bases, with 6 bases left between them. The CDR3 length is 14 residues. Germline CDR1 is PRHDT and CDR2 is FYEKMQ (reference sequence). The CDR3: CASSLGGDSYEQYF. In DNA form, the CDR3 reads TGTGCCAGCAGCTTAGGTGGAGACTCCTACGAGCAGTACTTC.

Here the CDR3 reads CASSQNKWSEDPDTQYF. CDR3 DNA sequence: TGCGCCAGCAGCCAAAATAAATGGTCGGAGGACCCAGATACGCAGTATTTT. The V and J genes are TRBV4-1 and TRBJ2-3; D may be TRBD2 (5 bases). Germline loops: CDR1 MGHRA, CDR2 YSYEKL. This CDR3 has 17 residues. Trimming cost V 2 bases and J 4 bases, with 19 bases left between them.

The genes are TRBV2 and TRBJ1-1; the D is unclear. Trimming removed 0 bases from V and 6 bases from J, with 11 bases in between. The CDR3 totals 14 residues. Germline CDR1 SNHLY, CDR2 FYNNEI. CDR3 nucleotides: TGTGCCAGCAGTGAAGCGGGAAAGGGCCCTGAAGCTTTCTTT. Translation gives CASSEAGKGPEAFF.

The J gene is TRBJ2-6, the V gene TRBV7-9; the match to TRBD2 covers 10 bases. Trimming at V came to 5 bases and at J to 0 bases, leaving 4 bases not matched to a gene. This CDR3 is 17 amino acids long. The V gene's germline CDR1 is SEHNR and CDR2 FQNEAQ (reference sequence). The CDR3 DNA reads TGTGCCAGCAGCATAAGCGGGGGGGCCTCTGGGGCCAACGTCCTGACTTTC. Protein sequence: CASSISGGASGANVLTF.

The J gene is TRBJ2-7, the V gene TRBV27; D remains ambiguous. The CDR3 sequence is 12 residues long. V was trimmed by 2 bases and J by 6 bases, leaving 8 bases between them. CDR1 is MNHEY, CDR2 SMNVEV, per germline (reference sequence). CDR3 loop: CASSLGIGEQYF. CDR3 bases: TGTGCCAGCAGTTTAGGGATCGGCGAGCAGTACTTC.

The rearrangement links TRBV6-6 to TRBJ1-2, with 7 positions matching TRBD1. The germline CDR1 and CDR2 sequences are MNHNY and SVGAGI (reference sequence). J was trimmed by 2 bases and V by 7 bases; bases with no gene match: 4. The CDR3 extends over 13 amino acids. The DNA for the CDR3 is TGTGCCAGCAACCAGGGGGGAAACTATGGCTACACCTTC. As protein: CASNQGGNYGYTF.

The CDR3, as DNA: TGTGCCAGCAGTCCCACGGTTCCCTGGACTAATGAAAAACTGTTTTTT. As protein: CASSPTVPWTNEKLFF. This rearrangement joins TRBV27 to TRBJ1-4; D gene uncertain. V dropped 5 bases and J dropped 2 bases, with 15 bases sitting between them. The CDR3 has 16 amino acids. Looked up from germline, CDR1 is MNHEY and CDR2 is SMNVEV (reference sequence).

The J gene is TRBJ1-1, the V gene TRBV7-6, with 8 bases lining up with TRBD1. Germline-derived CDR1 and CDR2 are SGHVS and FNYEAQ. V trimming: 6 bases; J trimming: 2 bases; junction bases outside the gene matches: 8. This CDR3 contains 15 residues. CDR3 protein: CASSPGGAANTEAFF. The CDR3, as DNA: TGTGCCAGCAGTCCAGGGGGCGCAGCCAACACTGAAGCTTTCTTT. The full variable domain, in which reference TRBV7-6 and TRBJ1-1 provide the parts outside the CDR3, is GAGVSQSPRYKVTKRGQDVALRCDPISGHVSLYWYRQALGQGPEFLTYFNYEAQQDKSGLPNDRFSAERPEGSISTLTIQRTEQRDSAMYRCASSPGGAANTEAFFGQGTRLTVV.

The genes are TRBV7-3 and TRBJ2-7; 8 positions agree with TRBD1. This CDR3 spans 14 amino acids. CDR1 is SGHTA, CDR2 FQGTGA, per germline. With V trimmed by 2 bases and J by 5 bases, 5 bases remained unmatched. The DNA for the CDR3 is TGTGCCAGCAGCTTAGTCCCGGGACAGGACGAGCAGTACTTC. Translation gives CASSLVPGQDEQYF.

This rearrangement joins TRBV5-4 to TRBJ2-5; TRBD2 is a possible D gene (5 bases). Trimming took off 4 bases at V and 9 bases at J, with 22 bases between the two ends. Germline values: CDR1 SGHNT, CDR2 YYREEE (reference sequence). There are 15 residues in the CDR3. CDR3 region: CASSVEQADLLAQYF. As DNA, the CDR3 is TGTGCCAGCAGCGTCGAGCAGGCGGACTTACTGGCCCAGTACTTC.

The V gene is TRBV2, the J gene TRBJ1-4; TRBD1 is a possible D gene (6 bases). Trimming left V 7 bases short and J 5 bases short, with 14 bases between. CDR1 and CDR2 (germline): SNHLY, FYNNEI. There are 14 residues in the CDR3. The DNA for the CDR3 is TGTGCCAGCAAGTCCCCAGGGGCAAATGAAAAACTGTTTTTT. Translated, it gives CASKSPGANEKLFF.

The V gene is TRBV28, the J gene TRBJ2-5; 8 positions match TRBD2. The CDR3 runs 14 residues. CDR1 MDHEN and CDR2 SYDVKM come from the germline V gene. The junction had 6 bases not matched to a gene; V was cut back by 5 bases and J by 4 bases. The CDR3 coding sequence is TGTGCCAGCAGTCTTACTAGCGGACGAGAGACCCAGTACTTC. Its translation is CASSLTSGRETQYF.

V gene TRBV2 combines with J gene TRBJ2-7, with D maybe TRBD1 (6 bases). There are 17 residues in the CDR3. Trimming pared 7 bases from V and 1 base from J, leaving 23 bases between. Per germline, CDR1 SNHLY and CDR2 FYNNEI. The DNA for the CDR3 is TGTGCCAGCAACCAGGGATCGGGCTATAGGGGGTCCTACGAGCAGTACTTC. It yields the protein CASNQGSGYRGSYEQYF.

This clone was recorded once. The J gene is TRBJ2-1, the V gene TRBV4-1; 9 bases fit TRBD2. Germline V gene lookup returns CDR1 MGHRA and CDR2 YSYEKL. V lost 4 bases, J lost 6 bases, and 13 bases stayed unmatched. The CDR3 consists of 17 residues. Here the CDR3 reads CASSRLTTAGGGNEQFF. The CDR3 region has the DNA TGCGCCAGCAGCCGACTGACTACAGCGGGAGGAGGCAATGAGCAGTTCTTC.

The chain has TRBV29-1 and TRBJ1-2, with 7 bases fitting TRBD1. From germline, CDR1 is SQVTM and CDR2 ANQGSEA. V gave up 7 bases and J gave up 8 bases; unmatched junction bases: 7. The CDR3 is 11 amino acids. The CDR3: CSAQGERGYTF. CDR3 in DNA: TGCAGCGCGCAGGGGGAAAGAGGCTACACCTTC.

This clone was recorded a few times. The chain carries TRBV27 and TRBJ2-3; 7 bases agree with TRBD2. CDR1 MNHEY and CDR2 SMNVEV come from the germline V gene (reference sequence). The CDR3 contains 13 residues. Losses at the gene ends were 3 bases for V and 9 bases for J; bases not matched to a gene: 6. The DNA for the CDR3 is TGTGCCAGCAGTTTGACTAGCCGCGGCACGCAGTATTTT. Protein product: CASSLTSRGTQYF.

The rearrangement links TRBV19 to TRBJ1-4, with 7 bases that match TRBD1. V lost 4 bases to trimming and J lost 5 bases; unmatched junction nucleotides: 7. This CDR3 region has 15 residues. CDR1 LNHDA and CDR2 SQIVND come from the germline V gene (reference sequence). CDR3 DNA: TGTGCCAGTAGTACCACAGGGGAGACGAATGAAAAACTGTTTTTT. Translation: CASSTTGETNEKLFF. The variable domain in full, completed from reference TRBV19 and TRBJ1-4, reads DGGITQSPKYLFRKEGQNVTLSCEQNLNHDAMYWYRQDPGQGLRLIYYSQIVNDFQKGDIAEGYSVSREKKESFPLTVTSAQKNPTAFYLCASSTTGETNEKLFFGSGTQLSVL.

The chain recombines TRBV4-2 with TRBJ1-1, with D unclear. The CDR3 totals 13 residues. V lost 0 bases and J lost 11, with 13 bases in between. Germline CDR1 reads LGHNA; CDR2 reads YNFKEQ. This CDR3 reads CASSQDGAWSAFF. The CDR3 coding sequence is TGTGCCAGCAGCCAAGATGGAGCTTGGTCCGCTTTCTTT.